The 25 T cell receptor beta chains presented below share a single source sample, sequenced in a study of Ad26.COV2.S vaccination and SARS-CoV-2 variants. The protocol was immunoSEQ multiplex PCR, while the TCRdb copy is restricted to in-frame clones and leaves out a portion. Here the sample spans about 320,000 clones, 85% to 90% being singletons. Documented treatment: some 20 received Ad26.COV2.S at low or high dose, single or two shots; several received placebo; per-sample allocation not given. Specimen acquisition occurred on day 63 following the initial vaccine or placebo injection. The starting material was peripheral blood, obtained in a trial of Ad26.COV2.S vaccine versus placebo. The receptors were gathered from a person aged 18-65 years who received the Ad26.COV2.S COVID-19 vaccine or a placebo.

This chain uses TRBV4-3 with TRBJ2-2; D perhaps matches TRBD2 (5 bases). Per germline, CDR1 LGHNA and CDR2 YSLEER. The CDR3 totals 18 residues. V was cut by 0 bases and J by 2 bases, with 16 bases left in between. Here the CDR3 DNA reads TGCGCCAGCAGCCAAGATCTTTACGGGGATACAAACACCGGGGAGCTGTTTTTT. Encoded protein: CASSQDLYGDTNTGELFF.

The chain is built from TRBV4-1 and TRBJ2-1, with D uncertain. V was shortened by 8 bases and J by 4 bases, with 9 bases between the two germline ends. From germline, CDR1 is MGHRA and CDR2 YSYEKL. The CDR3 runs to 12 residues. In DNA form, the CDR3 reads TGCGCCAGCTCCGGGCCTTACAATGAGCAGTTCTTC. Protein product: CASSGPYNEQFF.

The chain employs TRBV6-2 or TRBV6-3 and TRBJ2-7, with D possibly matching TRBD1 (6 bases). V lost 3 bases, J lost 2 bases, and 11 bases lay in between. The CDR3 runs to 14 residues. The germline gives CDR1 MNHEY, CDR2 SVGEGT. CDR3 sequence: CASSYDRSAYEQYF. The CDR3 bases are TGTGCCAGCAGTTATGACAGGTCCGCCTACGAGCAGTACTTC.

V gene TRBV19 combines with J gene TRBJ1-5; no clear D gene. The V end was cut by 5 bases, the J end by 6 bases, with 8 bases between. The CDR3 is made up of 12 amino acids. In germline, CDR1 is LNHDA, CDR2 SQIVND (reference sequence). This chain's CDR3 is CASSFRSQPQHF. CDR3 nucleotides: TGTGCCAGTAGTTTTCGAAGTCAGCCCCAGCATTTT. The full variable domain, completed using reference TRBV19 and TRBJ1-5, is DGGITQSPKYLFRKEGQNVTLSCEQNLNHDAMYWYRQDPGQGLRLIYYSQIVNDFQKGDIAEGYSVSREKKESFPLTVTSAQKNPTAFYLCASSFRSQPQHFGDGTRLSIL.

DNA for the CDR3: TGCGCCAGCAGCCAAAGCACAGGGGGCCGGAACTACGAGCAGTACTTC. Translated, it gives CASSQSTGGRNYEQYF. This sequence joins TRBV4-1 and TRBJ2-7; 9 nucleotides agree with TRBD1. Germline values: CDR1 MGHRA, CDR2 YSYEKL. This CDR3 spans 16 amino acids. V trimming: 2 bases; J trimming: 3 bases; junction bases outside the gene matches: 8.

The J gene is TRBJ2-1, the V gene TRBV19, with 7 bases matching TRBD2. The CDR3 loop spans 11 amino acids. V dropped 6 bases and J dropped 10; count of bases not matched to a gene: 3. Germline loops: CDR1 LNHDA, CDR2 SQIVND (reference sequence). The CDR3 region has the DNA TGTGCCAGTAGCAGACTAGCAGAGCAGTTCTTC. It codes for CASSRLAEQFF.

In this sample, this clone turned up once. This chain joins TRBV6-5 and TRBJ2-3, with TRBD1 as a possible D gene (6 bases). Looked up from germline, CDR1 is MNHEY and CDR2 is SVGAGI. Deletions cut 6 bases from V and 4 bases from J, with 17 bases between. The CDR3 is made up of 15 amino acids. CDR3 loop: CASRTHTGSPDTQYF. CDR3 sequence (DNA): TGTGCCAGCAGGACACACACAGGGTCCCCAGATACGCAGTATTTT.

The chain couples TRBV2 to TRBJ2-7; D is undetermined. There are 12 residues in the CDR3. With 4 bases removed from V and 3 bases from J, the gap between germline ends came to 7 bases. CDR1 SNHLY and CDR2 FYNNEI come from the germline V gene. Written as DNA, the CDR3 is TGTGCCAGCAGTGGGCAGTTCTACGAGCAGTACTTC. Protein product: CASSGQFYEQYF.

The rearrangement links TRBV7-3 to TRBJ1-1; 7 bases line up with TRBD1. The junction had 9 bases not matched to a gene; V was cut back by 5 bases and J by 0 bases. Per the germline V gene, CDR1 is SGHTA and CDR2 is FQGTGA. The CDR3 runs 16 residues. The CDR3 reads CASSPSHQGVNTEAFF. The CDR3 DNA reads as TGTGCCAGCAGCCCATCACACCAGGGGGTGAACACTGAAGCTTTCTTT.

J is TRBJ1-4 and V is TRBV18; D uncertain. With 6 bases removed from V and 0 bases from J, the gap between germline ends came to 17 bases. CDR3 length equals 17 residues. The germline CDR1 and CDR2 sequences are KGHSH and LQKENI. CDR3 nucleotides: TGTGCCAGCTCTCCCACTACAACACTCGCAACTAATGAAAAACTGTTTTTT. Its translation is CASSPTTTLATNEKLFF.

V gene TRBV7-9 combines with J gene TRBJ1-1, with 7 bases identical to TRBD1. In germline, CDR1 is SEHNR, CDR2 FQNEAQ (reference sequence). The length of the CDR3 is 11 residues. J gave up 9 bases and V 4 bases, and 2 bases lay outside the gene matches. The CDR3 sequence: CASSWGQKAFF. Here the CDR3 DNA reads TGTGCCAGCAGCTGGGGACAGAAAGCTTTCTTT.

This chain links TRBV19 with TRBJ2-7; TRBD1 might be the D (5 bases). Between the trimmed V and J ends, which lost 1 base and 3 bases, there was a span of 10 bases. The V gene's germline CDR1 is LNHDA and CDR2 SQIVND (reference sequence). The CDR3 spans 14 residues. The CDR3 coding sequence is TGTGCCAGTAGTATAGGTACAGGCCTCTACGAGCAGTACTTC. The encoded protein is CASSIGTGLYEQYF.

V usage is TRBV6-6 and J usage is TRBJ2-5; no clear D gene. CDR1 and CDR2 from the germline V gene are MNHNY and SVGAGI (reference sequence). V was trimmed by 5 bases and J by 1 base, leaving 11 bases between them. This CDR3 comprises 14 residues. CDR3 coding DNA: TGTGCCAGCAGTCTACTGCCCCGCCAAGAGACCCAGTACTTC. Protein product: CASSLLPRQETQYF.

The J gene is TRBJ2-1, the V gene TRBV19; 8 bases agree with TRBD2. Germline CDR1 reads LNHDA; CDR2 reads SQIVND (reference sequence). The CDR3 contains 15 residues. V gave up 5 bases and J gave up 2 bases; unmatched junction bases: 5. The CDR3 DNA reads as TGTGCCAGTAGTGTCACTAGCGGTCCCTACAATGAGCAGTTCTTC. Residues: CASSVTSGPYNEQFF.

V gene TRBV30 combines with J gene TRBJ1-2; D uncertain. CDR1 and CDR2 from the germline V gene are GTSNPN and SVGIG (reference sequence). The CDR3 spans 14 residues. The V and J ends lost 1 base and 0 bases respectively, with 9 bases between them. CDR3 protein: CAWSERGTNYGYTF. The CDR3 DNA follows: TGTGCCTGGAGTGAAAGAGGGACTAACTATGGCTACACCTTC. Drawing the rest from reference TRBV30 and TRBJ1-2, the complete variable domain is SQTIHQWPATLVQPVGSPLSLECTVEGTSNPNLYWYRQAAGRGLQLLFYSVGIGQISSEVPQNLSASRPQDRQFILSSKKLLLSDSGFYLCAWSERGTNYGYTFGSGTRLTVV.

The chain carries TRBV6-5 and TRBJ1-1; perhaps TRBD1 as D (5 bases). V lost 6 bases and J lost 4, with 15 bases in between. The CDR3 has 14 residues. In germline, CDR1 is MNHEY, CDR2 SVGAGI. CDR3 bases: TGTGCCAGCAGGAGTCAGGGATTGGCCACTGAAGCTTTCTTT. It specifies CASRSQGLATEAFF.

CDR3 region: CASSLDLMDYTF. CDR3 DNA sequence: TGTGCCAGCAGCCTGGACCTAATGGATTACACCTTC. V usage is TRBV3-1 (or the pseudogene TRBV3-2) and J usage is TRBJ1-2; D remains unclear. Trimming cost V 4 bases and J 11 bases, with 14 bases left between them. CDR1 and CDR2 (germline): LGHDT, YNNKEL (reference sequence). The CDR3 loop spans 12 amino acids.

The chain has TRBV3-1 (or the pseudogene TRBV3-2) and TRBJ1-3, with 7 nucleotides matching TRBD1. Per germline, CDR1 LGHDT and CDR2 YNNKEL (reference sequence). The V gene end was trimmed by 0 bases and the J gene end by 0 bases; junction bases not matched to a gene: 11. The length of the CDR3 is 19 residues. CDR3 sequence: CASSQERGRDRLSGNTIYF. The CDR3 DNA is TGTGCCAGCAGCCAAGAAAGGGGCCGGGACAGACTCTCTGGAAACACCATATATTTT.

The CDR3 nucleotides are TGTGCCAGCAGCTTCCCGACAGTTTCGGAGGGGACCCAGTACTTC. This gives the protein CASSFPTVSEGTQYF. V and J are TRBV5-6 and TRBJ2-5, with D possibly being TRBD2 (6 bases). The germline gives CDR1 SGHDT, CDR2 YYEEEE. The CDR3 length is 15 residues. Deletions cut 2 bases from V and 7 bases from J, with 18 bases between.

CDR3 protein: CASSLDDQWNTEAFF. The CDR3 DNA follows: TGCGCCAGCAGCTTGGATGATCAGTGGAACACTGAAGCTTTCTTT. The chain couples TRBV5-1 to TRBJ1-1; D unclear. Trimming took off 0 bases at V and 1 base at J, with 10 bases between the two ends. The length of the CDR3 is 15 residues. Germline lookup yields CDR1 SGHRS and CDR2 YFSETQ.

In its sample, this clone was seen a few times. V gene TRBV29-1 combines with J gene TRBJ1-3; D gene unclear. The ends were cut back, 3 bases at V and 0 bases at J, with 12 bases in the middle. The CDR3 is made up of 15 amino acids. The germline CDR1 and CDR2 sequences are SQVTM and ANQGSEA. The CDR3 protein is CSVEGSWNSGNTIYF. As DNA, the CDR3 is TGCAGCGTTGAGGGCTCATGGAACTCTGGAAACACCATATATTTT.

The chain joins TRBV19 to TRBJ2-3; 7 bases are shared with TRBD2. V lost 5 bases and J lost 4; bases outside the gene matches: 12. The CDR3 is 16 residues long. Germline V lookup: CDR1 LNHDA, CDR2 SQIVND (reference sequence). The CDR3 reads CASSFGLGGHADTQYF. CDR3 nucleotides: TGTGCCAGTAGTTTTGGACTAGGAGGTCACGCAGATACGCAGTATTTT.

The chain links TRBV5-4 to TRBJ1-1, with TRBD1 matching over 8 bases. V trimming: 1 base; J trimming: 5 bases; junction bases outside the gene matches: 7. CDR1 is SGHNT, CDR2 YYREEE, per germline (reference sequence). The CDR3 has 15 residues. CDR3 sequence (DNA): TGTGCCAGCAGCTTGCAGGGGGCGGCGGGGACTGAAGCTTTCTTT. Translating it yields CASSLQGAAGTEAFF.

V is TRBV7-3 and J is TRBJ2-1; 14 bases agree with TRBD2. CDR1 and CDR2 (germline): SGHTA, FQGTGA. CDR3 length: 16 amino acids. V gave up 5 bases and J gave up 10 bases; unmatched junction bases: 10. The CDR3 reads CASSRGTSGRLGEQFF. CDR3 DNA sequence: TGTGCCAGCAGCCGTGGGACTAGCGGGAGATTAGGAGAGCAGTTCTTC.

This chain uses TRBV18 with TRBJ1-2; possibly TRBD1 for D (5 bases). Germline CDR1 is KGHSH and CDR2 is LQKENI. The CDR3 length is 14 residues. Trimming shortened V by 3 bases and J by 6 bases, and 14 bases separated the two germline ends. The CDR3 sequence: CASSPAPTGDGYTF. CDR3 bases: TGTGCCAGCTCACCCGCGCCGACGGGGGATGGCTACACCTTC.